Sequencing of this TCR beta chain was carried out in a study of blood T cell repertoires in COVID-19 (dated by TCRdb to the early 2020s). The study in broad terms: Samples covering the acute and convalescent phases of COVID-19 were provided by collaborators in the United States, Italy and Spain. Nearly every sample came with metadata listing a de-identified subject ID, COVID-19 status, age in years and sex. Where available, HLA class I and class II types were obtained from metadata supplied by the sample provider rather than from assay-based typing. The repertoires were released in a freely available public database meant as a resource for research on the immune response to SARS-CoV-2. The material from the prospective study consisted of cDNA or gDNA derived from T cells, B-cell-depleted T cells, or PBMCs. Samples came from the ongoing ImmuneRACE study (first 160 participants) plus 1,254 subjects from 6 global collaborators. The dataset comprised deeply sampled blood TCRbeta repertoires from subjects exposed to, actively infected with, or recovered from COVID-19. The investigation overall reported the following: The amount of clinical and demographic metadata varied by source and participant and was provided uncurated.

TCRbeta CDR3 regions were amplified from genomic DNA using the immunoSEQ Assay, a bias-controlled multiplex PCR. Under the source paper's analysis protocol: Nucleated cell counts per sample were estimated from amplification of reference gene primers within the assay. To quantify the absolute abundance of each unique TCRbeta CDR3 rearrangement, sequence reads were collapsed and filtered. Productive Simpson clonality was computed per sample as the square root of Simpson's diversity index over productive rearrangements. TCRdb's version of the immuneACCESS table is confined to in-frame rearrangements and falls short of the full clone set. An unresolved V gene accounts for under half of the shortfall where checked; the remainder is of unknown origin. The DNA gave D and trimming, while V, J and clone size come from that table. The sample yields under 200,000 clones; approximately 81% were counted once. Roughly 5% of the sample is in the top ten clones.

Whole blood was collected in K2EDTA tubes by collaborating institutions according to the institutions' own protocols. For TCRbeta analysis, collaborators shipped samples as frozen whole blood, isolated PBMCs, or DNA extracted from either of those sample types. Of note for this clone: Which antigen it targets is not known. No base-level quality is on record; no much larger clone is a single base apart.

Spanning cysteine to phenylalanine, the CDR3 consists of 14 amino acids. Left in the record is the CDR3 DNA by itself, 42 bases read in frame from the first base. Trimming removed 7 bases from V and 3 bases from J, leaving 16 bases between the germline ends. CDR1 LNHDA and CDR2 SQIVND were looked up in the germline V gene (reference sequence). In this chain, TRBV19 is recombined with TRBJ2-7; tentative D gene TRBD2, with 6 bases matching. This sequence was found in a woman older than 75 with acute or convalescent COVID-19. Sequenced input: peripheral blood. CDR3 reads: CASTAGRGNYEQYF. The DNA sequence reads TGTGCCAGTACCGCGGGTCGCGGGAACTACGAGCAGTACTTC. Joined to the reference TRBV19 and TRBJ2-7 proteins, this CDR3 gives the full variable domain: DGGITQSPKYLFRKEGQNVTLSCEQNLNHDAMYWYRQDPGQGLRLIYYSQIVNDFQKGDIAEGYSVSREKKESFPLTVTSAQKNPTAFYLCASTAGRGNYEQYFGPGTRLTVT.